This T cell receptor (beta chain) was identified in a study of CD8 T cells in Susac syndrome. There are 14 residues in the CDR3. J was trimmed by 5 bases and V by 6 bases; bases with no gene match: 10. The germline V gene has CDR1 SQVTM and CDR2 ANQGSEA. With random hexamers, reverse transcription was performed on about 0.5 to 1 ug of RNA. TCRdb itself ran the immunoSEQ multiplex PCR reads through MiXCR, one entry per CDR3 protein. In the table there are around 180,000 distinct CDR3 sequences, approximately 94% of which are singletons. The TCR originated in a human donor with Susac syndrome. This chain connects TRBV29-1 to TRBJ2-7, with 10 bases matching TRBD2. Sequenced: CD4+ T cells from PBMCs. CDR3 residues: CSVQRGGIEDEQYF. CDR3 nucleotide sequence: TGCAGCGTACAGCGGGGGGGAATCGAGGACGAGCAGTACTTC.